The present entry profiles one T cell receptor (beta chain) with its context. The data stem from a study of PD-L1 blockade in urothelial cancer. Study information: Each patient had 0 to 3 earlier chemotherapy regimens.

The junction had 8 bases not matched to a gene; V was cut back by 4 bases and J by 10 bases. CDR3 length: 15 amino acids. Germline lookup yields CDR1 SGDLS and CDR2 YYNGEE. The time point: pretreatment peripheral blood. Clones were read by immunoSEQ multiplex PCR, and TCRdb kept only the in-frame ones, dropping some. The sample shows 45,000 to 50,000 clones, around 83% of them seen only once. The sample here was PBMCs, taken around atezolizumab (anti-PD-L1) treatment. The V and J genes are TRBV9 and TRBJ2-1; 13 bases line up with TRBD2. This clonotype originated in a man aged 45-60 years with urothelial cancer. The CDR3 DNA reads TGTGCCAGCAGCTTTGGGACTAGCGGGGTGGGGGAGCAGTTCTTC. Translation: CASSFGTSGVGEQFF.